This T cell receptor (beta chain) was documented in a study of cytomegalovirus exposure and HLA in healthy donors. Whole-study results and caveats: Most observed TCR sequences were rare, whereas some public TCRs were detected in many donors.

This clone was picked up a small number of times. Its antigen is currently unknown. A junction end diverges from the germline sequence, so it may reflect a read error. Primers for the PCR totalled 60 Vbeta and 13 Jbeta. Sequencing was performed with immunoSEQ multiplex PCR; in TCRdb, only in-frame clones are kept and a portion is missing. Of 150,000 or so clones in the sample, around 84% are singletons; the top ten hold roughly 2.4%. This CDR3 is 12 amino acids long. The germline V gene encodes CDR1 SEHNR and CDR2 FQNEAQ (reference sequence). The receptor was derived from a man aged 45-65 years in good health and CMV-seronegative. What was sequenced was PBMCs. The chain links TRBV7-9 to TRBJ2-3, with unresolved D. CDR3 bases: TGTTCCAGCAGCCCAGAAATAGATACGCAGTATTTT. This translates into CSSSPEIDTQYF.